This T cell receptor beta chain derives from a study of identical twins. Template switching supplied a universal primer site; unique molecular identifiers were carried on the cDNA. TCRdb redid the calling of the 5' RACE reads with MiXCR, one entry per CDR3 protein. The data hold roughly 480,000 distinct CDR3 sequences, with 20% to 25% observed a single time. With respect to this clonotype: Its antigen remains unidentified.

Between the trimmed V and J ends, which lost 1 base and 2 bases, there was a span of 3 bases. Germline V CDR1 and CDR2: SGHVS, FQNEAQ. CDR3 length: 14 amino acids. Findings of the study overall: Insertions were fewer in abundant cord blood beta clonotypes, whereas memory repertoires showed none of this pattern. The degree of excess twin sharing was weaker in beta out-of-frame sequences.

These sequences were also reported in another study, on T cells expressing NK-cell markers.

The sample taken for sequencing was CD4+ T cells sorted from blood. This receptor was taken from a young woman in good health. V usage is TRBV7-8 and J usage is TRBJ2-6; no clear D gene. The CDR3 region is CASSLDTGANVLTF. CDR3 bases: TGTGCCAGCAGCTTAGACACTGGGGCCAACGTCCTGACTTTC.